These 15 T cell receptor beta chains were all obtained from the same sample, sequenced in a study of cytomegalovirus exposure and HLA in healthy donors. This PCR relied on a set of 60 Vbeta primers and 13 Jbeta primers. TCRdb keeps only in-frame clones here, not all; method: immunoSEQ multiplex PCR. The data show tens of thousands of clones, roughly 80% seen once. Sequences were obtained from PBMCs. The receptors derive from a male donor in good health and CMV-seropositive.

This clone was counted once. The V and J genes are TRBV5-1 and TRBJ2-3; D remains ambiguous. The CDR3 spans 12 residues. The V gene lost 7 bases and the J gene lost 1 base, with 7 bases spanning the gap. In germline, CDR1 is SGHRS, CDR2 YFSETQ. The CDR3 sequence is CASSWRTDTQYF. CDR3 DNA sequence: TGCGCCAGCTCGTGGCGCACAGATACGCAGTATTTT.

The chain combines TRBV6-1 with TRBJ1-5, with D possibly matching TRBD1 (5 bases). CDR1 is MNHNS and CDR2 is SASEGT in the germline V gene. This CDR3 is built from 14 residues. Trimming pared 7 bases from V and 7 bases from J, leaving 17 bases between. The CDR3 sequence is CASTRVWGGQPQHF. CDR3 coding DNA: TGTGCCAGCACCCGAGTGTGGGGGGGACAGCCCCAGCATTTT.

J is TRBJ1-3 and V is TRBV19; 8 nucleotides match TRBD1. Germline V gene data show CDR1 as LNHDA and CDR2 as SQIVND (reference sequence). V lost 3 bases and J lost 8; bases outside the gene matches: 6. The CDR3 extends over 14 amino acids. The CDR3: CASSIDRGRYTIYF. The CDR3 coding sequence is TGTGCCAGTAGTATCGACAGGGGAAGATACACCATATATTTT.

This clone came up once. The chain combines TRBV5-5 with TRBJ1-5; D may be TRBD1 (5 bases). The CDR3 consists of 13 residues. Deletions cut 5 bases from V and 5 bases from J, with 11 bases between. The germline CDR1 and CDR2 sequences are SGHKS and YYEKEE (reference sequence). CDR3 protein: CASSRQPDQPQHF. CDR3 bases: TGTGCCAGCAGTAGACAGCCTGATCAGCCCCAGCATTTT. The entire variable domain, with the rest obtained from reference TRBV5-5 and TRBJ1-5, is as follows: DAGVTQSPTHLIKTRGQQVTLRCSPISGHKSVSWYQQVLGQGPQFIFQYYEKEERGRGNFPDRFSARQFPNYSSELNVNALLLGDSALYLCASSRQPDQPQHFGDGTRLSIL.

The CDR3 nucleotides read TGTGCCTGGAGTGTAGTCAGGGGGCCGCAGTATTTT. Protein product: CAWSVVRGPQYF. V is TRBV30 and J is TRBJ2-3; TRBD1 matches 8 bases. The CDR3 has 12 residues. Germline CDR1 and CDR2: GTSNPN and SVGIG (reference sequence). The V segment lost 0 bases and the J segment 10 bases; nucleotides outside the gene matches: 3.

V is TRBV2 and J is TRBJ2-7; tentatively, D is TRBD1 (6 bases). V lost 4 bases and J lost 9, with 13 bases in between. Looked up from germline, CDR1 is SNHLY and CDR2 is FYNNEI. The CDR3 has 12 residues. The CDR3 sequence is CASSVGAPGQYF. CDR3 sequence (DNA): TGTGCCAGCAGTGTGGGGGCGCCGGGGCAGTACTTC. The variable domain in full, with the rest retrieved from reference TRBV2 and TRBJ2-7, is EPEVTQTPSHQVTQMGQEVILRCVPISNHLYFYWYRQILGQKVEFLVSFYNNEISEKSEIFDDQFSVERPDGSNFTLKIRSTKLEDSAMYFCASSVGAPGQYFGPGTRLTVT.

The chain links TRBV7-2 to TRBJ1-2; TRBD1 matches 7 bases. CDR1 is SGHTA, CDR2 FQGNSA, per germline. The CDR3 contains 14 residues. V was pared by 0 bases and J by 8 bases, with 6 bases of the junction left unmatched. The CDR3 nucleotides read TGTGCCAGCAGCTTAGCGTTTACAGGGGAAGGCTACACCTTC. Translating gives CASSLAFTGEGYTF.

The rearrangement uses TRBV4-1 and TRBJ1-6, with D tentatively TRBD1 (6 bases). The CDR3 covers 15 residues. Trimming pared 4 bases from V and 10 bases from J, leaving 17 bases between. The germline CDR1 and CDR2 sequences are MGHRA and YSYEKL. CDR3 sequence (DNA): TGCGCCAGCAGCCTTCGACAGGCTGTAGGGTCACCCCTCCACTTT. This sequence encodes CASSLRQAVGSPLHF.

The rearrangement links TRBV4-2 to TRBJ2-1, with D perhaps TRBD1 (7 bases). Trimming shortened V by 1 base and J by 6 bases, and 13 bases separated the two germline ends. Germline CDR1 and CDR2: LGHNA and YNFKEQ. This CDR3 contains 15 residues. The CDR3 is CASSQGQGGSNEQFF. The CDR3 DNA reads TGTGCCAGCAGCCAAGGACAGGGAGGCTCCAATGAGCAGTTCTTC.

V is TRBV5-4 and J is TRBJ2-2, with TRBD1 as a possible D gene (6 bases). This CDR3 has 13 residues. Looked up from germline, CDR1 is SGHNT and CDR2 is YYREEE (reference sequence). Trimming shortened V by 4 bases and J by 7 bases, and 11 bases separated the two germline ends. The chain's CDR3 is CASSPTGRGELFF. CDR3 DNA: TGTGCCAGCAGCCCGACAGGCCGCGGGGAGCTGTTTTTT.

The chain carries TRBV5-4 and TRBJ1-3; D is perhaps TRBD1 (6 bases). Trimming cost V 0 bases and J 5 bases, with 9 bases left between them. This CDR3 has 14 residues. From germline, CDR1 is SGHNT and CDR2 YYREEE (reference sequence). The CDR3 bases are TGTGCCAGCAGCTTGGACAGGGAAAGAAACACCATATATTTT. The encoded protein is CASSLDRERNTIYF.

V is TRBV27 and J is TRBJ1-2; 9 nucleotides align to TRBD1. This CDR3 comprises 16 residues. Germline V gene lookup returns CDR1 MNHEY and CDR2 SMNVEV (reference sequence). The trim removed 7 bases at V and 4 bases at J, leaving 13 bases unmatched. The chain's CDR3 is CASKGTGPPGFYGYTF. The CDR3 DNA is TGTGCCAGCAAAGGGACAGGGCCACCCGGTTTCTATGGCTACACCTTC.

V and J are TRBV11-2 and TRBJ2-7; D not resolved. CDR1 SGHAT and CDR2 FQNNGV come from the germline V gene. Trimming stripped 5 bases from V and 1 base from J, with 12 bases between. The CDR3 covers 14 residues. The DNA of the CDR3 is TGTGCCAGCAGCCTCGACATAACGTCCTACGAGCAGTACTTC. Translating it yields CASSLDITSYEQYF.

The rearrangement uses TRBV10-3 and TRBJ1-1; 7 positions match TRBD1. The germline CDR1 and CDR2 sequences are ENHRY and SYGVKD. Trimming removed 2 bases from V and 3 bases from J; junction bases left unmatched: 3. CDR3 length equals 14 residues. The CDR3 loop is CAISEATGYTEAFF. The DNA of the CDR3 is TGTGCCATCAGTGAGGCGACAGGGTACACTGAAGCTTTCTTT.

The chain uses TRBV13 and TRBJ2-7, with D possibly matching TRBD2 (6 bases). The V end was cut by 5 bases, the J end by 2 bases, with 16 bases between. The CDR3 totals 15 residues. CDR1 and CDR2 (germline): PRHDT, FYEKMQ (reference sequence). CDR3 in amino acids: CASSRFGDSTYEQYF. DNA for the CDR3: TGTGCCAGCAGCAGATTCGGGGACTCTACCTACGAGCAGTACTTC.